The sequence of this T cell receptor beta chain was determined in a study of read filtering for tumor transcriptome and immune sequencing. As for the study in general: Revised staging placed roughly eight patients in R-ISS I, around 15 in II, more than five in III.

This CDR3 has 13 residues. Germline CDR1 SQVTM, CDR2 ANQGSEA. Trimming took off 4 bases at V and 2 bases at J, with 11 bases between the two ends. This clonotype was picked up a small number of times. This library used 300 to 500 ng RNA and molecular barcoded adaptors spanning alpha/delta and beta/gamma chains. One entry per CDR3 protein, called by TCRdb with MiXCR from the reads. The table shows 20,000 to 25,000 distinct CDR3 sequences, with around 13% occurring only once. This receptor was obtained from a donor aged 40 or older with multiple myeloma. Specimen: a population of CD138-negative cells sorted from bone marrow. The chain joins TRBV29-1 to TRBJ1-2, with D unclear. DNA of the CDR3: TGCAGCGTTGGCTATGGACTGAACTATGGCTACACCTTC. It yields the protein CSVGYGLNYGYTF. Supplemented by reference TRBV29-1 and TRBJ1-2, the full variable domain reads SAVISQKPSRDICQRGTSLTIQCQVDSQVTMMFWYRQQPGQSLTLIATANQGSEATYESGFVIDKFPISRPNLTFSTLTVSNMSPEDSSIYLCSVGYGLNYGYTFGSGTRLTVV.